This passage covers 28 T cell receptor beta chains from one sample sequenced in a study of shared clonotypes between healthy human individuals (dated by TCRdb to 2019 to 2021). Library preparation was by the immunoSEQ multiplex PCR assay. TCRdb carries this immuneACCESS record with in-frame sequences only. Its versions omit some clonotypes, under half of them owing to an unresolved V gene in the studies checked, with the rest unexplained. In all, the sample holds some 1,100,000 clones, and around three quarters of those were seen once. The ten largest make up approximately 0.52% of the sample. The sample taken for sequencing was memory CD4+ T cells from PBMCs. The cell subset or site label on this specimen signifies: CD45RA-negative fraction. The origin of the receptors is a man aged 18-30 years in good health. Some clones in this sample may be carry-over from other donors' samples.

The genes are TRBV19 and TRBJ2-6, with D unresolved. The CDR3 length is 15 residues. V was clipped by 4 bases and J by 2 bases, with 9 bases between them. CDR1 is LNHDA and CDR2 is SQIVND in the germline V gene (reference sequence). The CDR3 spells CASSTLGTGANVLTF. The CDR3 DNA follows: TGTGCCAGTAGTACTTTGGGGACTGGGGCCAACGTCCTGACTTTC.

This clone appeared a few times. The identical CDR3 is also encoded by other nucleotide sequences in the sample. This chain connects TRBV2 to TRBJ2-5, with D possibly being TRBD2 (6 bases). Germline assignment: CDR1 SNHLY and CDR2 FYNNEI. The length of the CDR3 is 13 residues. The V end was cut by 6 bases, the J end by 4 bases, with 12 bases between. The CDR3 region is CASRGQGGETQYF. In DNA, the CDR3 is TGTGCCAGCAGGGGGCAGGGAGGAGAGACCCAGTACTTC.

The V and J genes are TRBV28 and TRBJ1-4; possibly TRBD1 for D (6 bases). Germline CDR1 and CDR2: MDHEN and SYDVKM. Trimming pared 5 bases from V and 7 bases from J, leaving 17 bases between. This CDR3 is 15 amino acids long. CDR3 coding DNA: TGTGCCAGCAGTGACACAGGGACCGGGAGTGAAAAACTGTTTTTT. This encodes CASSDTGTGSEKLFF.

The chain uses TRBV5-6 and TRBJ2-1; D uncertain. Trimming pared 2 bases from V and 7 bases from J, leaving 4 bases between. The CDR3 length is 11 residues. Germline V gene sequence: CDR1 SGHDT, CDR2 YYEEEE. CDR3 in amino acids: CASSFSNEQFF. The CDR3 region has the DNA TGTGCCAGCAGCTTTAGTAATGAGCAGTTCTTC.

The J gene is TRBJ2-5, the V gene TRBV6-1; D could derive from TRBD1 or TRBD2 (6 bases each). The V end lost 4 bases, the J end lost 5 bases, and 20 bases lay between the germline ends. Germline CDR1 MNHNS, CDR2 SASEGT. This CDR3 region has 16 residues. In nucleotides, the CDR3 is TGTGCCAGCAGTGTCACCTGGGGGGCACAAGACGAGACCCAGTACTTC. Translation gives CASSVTWGAQDETQYF.

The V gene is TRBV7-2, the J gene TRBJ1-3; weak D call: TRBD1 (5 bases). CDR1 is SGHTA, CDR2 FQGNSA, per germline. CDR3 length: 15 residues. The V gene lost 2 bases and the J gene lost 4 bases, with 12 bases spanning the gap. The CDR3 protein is CASSLRERGGNTIYF. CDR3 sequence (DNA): TGTGCCAGCAGCTTAAGGGAAAGGGGAGGAAACACCATATATTTT.

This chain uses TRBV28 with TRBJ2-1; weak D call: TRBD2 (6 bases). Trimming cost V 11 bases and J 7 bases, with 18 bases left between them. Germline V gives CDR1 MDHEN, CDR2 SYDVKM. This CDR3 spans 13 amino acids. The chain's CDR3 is CASLGRIGNEQFF. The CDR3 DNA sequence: TGTGCCTCCCTGGGGAGGATAGGAAATGAGCAGTTCTTC.

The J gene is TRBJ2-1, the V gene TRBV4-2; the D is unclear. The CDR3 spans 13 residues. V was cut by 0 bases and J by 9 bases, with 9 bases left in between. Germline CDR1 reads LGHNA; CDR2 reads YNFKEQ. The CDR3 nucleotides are TGTGCCAGCAGCCAAGATAGGGCGGTTGAGCAGTTCTTC. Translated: CASSQDRAVEQFF.

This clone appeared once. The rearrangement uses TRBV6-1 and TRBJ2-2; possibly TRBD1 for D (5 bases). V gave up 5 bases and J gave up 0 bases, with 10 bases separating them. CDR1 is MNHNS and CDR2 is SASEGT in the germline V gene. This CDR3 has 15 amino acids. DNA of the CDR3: TGTGCCAGCAGTTTCCAGGGCGCGAACACCGGGGAGCTGTTTTTT. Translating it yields CASSFQGANTGELFF.

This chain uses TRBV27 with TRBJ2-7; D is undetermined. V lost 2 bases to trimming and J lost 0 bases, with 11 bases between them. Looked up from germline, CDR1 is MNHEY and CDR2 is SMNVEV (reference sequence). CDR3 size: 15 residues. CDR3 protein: CASSLRLGISYEQYF. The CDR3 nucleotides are TGTGCCAGCAGTTTACGTCTGGGTATCTCCTACGAGCAGTACTTC.

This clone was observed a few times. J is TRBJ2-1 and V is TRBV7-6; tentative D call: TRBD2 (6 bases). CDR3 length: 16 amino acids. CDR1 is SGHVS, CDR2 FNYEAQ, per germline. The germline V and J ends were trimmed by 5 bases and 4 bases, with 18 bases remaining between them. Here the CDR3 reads CASSGGRGAGYNEQFF. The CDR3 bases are TGTGCCAGCAGCGGGGGACGCGGGGCGGGTTACAATGAGCAGTTCTTC.

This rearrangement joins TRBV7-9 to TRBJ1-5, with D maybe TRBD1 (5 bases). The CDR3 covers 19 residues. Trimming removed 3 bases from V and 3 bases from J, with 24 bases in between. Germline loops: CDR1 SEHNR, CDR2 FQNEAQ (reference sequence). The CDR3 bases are TGTGCCAGCAGCTTGGATTTGAGCTGGGGGAAGGGTTCCAATCAGCCCCAGCATTTT. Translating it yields CASSLDLSWGKGSNQPQHF.

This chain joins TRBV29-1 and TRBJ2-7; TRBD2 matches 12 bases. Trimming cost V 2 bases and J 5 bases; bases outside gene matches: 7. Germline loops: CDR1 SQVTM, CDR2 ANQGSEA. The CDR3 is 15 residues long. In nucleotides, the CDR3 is TGCAGCGTTGAAAAAACTGGACTAGCGGGACACGAGCAGTACTTC. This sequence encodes CSVEKTGLAGHEQYF.

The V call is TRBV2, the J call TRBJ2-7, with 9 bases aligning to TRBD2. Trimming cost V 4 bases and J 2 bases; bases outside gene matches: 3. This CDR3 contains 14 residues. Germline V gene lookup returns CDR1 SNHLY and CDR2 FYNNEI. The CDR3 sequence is CASSVGGRAYEQYF. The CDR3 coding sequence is TGTGCCAGCAGTGTAGGCGGGAGGGCCTACGAGCAGTACTTC.

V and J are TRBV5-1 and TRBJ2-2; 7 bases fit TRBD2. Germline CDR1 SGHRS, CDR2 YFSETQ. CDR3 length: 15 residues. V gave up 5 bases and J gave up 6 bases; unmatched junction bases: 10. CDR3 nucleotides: TGCGCCAGCAGATACGGACTAGACCGTCCCGGGGAGCTGTTTTTT. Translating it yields CASRYGLDRPGELFF. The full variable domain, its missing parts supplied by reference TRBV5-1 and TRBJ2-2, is KAGVTQTPRYLIKTRGQQVTLSCSPISGHRSVSWYQQTPGQGLQFLFEYFSETQRNKGNFPGRFSGRQFSNSRSEMNVSTLELGDSALYLCASRYGLDRPGELFFGEGSRLTVL.

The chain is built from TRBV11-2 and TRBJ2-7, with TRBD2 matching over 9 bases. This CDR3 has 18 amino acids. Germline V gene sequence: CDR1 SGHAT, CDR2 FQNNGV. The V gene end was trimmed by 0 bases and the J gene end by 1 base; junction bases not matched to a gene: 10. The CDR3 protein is CASSLDLRLAGRSYEQYF. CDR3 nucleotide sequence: TGTGCCAGCAGCTTAGATCTTAGGCTAGCGGGACGGTCCTACGAGCAGTACTTC.

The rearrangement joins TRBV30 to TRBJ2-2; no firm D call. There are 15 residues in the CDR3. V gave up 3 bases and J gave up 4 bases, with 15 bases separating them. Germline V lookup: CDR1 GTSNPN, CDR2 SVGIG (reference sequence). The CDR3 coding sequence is TGTGCCTGGAGACCTCAGAAGGTCGGCACCGGGGAGCTGTTTTTT. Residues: CAWRPQKVGTGELFF.

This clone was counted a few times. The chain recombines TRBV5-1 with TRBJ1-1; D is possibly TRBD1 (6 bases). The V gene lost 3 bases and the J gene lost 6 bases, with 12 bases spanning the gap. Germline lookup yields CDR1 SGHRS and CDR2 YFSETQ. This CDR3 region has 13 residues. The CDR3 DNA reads TGCGCCAGCAGCTCCGGACAGTTATCTGAAGCTTTCTTT. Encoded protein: CASSSGQLSEAFF.

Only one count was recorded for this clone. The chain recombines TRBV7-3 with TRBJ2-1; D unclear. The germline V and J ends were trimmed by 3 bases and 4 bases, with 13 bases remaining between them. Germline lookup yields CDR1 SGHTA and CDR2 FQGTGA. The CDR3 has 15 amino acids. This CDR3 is CASSFGVGMYNEQFF. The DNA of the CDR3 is TGTGCCAGCAGCTTCGGAGTGGGGATGTACAATGAGCAGTTCTTC.

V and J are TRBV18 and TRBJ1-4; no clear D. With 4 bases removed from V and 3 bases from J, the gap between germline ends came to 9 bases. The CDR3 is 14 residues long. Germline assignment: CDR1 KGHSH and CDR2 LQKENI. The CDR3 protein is CASSLAASNEKLFF. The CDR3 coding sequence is TGTGCCAGCTCACTCGCAGCCTCTAATGAAAAACTGTTTTTT.

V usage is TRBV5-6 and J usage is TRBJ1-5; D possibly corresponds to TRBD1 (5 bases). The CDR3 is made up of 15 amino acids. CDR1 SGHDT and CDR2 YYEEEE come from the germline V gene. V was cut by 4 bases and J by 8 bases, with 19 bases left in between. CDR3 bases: TGTGCCAGCAGCCCCTGGGGCAGGTCAGTGGAGCCCCAGCATTTT. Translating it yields CASSPWGRSVEPQHF.

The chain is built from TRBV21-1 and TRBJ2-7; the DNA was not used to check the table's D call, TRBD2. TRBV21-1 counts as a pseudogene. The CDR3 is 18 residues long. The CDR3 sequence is CASSNEVAGALRSWEQYF. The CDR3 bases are TGTGCCAGCAGCAATGAGGTAGCGGGAGCCCTCAGGTCGTGGGAGCAGTACTTC.

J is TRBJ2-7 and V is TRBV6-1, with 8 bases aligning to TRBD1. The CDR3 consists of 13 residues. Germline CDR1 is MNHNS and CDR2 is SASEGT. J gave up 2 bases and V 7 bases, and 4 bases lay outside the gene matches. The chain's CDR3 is CASKPGQAYEQYF. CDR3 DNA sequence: TGTGCCAGCAAACCGGGACAGGCCTACGAGCAGTACTTC.

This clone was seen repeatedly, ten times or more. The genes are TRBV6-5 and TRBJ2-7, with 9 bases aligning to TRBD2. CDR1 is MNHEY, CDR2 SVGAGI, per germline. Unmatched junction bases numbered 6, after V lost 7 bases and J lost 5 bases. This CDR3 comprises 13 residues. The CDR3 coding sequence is TGTGCCAGCAAGGCGGGAGGGCTCGACGAGCAGTACTTC. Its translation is CASKAGGLDEQYF.

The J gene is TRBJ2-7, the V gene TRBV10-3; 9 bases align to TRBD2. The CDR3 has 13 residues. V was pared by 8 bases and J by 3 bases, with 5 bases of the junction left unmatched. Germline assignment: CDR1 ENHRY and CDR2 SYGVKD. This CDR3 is CAIGAGGNYEQYF. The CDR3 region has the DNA TGTGCCATCGGTGCGGGAGGGAACTACGAGCAGTACTTC.

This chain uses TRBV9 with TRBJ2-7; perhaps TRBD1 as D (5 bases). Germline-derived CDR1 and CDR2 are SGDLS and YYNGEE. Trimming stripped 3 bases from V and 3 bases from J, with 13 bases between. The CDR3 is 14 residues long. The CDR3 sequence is CASSGAGSGYEQYF. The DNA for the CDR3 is TGTGCCAGCAGCGGTGCAGGGTCCGGCTACGAGCAGTACTTC.

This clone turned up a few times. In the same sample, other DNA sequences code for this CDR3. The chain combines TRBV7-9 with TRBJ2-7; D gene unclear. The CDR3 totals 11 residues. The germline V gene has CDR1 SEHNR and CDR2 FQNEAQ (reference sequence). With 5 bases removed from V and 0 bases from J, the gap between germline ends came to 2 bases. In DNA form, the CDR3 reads TGTGCCAGCAGCGGCTCCTACGAGCAGTACTTC. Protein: CASSGSYEQYF.

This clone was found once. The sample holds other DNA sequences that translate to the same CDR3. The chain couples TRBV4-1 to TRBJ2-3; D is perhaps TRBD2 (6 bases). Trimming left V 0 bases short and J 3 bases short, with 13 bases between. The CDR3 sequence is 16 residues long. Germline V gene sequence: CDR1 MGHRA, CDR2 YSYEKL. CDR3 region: CASSQEGGRGTDTQYF. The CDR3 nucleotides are TGCGCCAGCAGCCAAGAGGGCGGCCGGGGGACAGATACGCAGTATTTT.